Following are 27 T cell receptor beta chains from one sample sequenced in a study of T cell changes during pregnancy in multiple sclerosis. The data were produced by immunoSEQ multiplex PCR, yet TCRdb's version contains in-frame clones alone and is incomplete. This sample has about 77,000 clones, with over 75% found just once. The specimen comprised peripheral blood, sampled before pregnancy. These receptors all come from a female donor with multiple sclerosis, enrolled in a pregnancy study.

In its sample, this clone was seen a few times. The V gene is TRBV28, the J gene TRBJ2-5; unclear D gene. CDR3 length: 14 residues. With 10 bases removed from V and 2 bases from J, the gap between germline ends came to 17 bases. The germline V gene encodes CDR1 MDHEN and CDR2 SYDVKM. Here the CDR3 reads CATEDPRAQETQYF. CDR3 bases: TGTGCCACTGAGGATCCGAGAGCGCAAGAGACCCAGTACTTC.

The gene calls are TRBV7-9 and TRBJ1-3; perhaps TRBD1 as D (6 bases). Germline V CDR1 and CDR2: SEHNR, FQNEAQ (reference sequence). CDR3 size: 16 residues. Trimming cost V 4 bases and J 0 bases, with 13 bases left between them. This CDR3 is CASSSRQAASGNTIYF. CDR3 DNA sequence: TGTGCCAGCAGCTCGCGACAGGCGGCCTCTGGAAACACCATATATTTT.

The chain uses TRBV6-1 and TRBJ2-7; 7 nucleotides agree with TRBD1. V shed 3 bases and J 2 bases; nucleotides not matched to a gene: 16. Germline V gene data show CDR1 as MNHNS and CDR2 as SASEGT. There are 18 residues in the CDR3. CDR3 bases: TGTGCCAGCAGTGAGGTAGGGGGCCTAAGCCTGGCCCCCTACGAGCAGTACTTC. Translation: CASSEVGGLSLAPYEQYF.

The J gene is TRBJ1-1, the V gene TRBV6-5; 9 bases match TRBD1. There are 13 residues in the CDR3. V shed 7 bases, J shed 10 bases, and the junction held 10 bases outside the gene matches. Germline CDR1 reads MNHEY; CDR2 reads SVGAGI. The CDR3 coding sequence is TGTGCCAGCAAACCAACAGGGGGCCGGGGAGCTTTCTTT. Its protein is CASKPTGGRGAFF.

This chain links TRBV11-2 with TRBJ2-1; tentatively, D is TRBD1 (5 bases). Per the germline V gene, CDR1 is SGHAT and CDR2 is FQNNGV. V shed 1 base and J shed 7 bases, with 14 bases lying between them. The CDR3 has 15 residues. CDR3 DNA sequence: TGTGCCAGCAGCTTAGCCCCTCAGGGAAGGAATGAGCAGTTCTTC. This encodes CASSLAPQGRNEQFF.

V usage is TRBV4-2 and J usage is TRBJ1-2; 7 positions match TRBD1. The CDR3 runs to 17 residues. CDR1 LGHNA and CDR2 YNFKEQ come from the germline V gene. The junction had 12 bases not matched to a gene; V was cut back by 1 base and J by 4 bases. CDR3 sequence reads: CASSQVGLDRAPYGYTF. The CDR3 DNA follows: TGTGCCAGCAGCCAAGTCGGGCTCGACAGGGCACCCTATGGCTACACCTTC.

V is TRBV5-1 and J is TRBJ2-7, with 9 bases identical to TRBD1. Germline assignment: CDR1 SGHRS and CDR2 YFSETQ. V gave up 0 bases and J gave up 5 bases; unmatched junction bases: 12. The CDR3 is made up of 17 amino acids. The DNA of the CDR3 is TGCGCCAGCAGCTTGGGAATTCTAAACAGGGGGCACCACGAGCAGTACTTC. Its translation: CASSLGILNRGHHEQYF.

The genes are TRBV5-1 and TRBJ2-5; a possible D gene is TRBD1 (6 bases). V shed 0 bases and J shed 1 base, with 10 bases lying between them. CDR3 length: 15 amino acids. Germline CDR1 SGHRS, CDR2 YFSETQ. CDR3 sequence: CASSLAGHLQETQYF. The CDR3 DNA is TGCGCCAGCAGCTTGGCGGGACACCTCCAAGAGACCCAGTACTTC.

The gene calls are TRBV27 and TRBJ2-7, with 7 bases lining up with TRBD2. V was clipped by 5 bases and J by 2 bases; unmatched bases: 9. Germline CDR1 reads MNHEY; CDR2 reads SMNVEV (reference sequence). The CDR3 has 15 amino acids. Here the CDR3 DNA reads TGTGCCAGCAGTCCCCGAGCGGGGCGAGCCTACGAGCAGTACTTC. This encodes CASSPRAGRAYEQYF.

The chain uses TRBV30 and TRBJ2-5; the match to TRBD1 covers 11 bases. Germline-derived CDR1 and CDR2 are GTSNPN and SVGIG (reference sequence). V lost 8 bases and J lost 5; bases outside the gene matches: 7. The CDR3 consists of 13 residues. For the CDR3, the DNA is TGTGCCCTTGGGACAGGGGGGAGGGAGACCCAGTACTTC. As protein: CALGTGGRETQYF.

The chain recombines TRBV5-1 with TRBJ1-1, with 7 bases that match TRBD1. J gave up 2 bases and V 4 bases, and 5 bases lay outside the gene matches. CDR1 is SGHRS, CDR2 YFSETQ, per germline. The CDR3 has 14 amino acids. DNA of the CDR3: TGCGCCAGCAGCGTGACAGGGCTAAACACTGAAGCTTTCTTT. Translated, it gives CASSVTGLNTEAFF.

This CDR3 is CASSFGAGGVDYEQYF. The CDR3 region has the DNA TGTGCCAGCAGCTTTGGGGCAGGGGGAGTCGATTACGAGCAGTACTTC. This chain joins TRBV7-9 and TRBJ2-7; 7 bases match TRBD1. The ends lost 3 bases at V and 4 bases at J; junction bases unmatched: 12. Germline V gives CDR1 SEHNR, CDR2 FQNEAQ (reference sequence). The CDR3 sequence is 16 residues long.

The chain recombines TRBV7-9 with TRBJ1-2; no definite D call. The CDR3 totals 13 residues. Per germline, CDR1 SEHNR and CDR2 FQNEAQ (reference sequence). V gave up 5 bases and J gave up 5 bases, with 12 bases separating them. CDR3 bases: TGTGCCAGCAGCAAAGAAAACATGTATGGCTACACCTTC. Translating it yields CASSKENMYGYTF.

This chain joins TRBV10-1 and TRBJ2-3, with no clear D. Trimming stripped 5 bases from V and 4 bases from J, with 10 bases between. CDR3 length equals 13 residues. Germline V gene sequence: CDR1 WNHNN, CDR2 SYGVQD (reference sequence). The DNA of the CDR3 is TGCGCCAGCAGTACCCCGCCGGCAGATACGCAGTATTTT. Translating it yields CASSTPPADTQYF.

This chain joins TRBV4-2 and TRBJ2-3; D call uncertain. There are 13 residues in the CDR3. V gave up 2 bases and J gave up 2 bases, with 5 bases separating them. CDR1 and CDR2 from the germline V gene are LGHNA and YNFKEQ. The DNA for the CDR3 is TGTGCCAGCAGCCAATATATCACAGATACGCAGTATTTT. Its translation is CASSQYITDTQYF.

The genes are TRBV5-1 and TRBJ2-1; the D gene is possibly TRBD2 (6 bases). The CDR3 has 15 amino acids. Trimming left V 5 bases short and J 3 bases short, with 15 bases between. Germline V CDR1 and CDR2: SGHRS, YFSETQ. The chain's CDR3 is CASSGTGDFYNEQFF. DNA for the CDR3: TGCGCCAGCAGTGGTACGGGGGACTTCTACAATGAGCAGTTCTTC.

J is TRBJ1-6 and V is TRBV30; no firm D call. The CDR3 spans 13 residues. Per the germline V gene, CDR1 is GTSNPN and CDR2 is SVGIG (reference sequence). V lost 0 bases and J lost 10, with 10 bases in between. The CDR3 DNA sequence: TGTGCCTGGAGTGTAACTTCGAGATCACCCCTCCACTTT. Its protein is CAWSVTSRSPLHF.

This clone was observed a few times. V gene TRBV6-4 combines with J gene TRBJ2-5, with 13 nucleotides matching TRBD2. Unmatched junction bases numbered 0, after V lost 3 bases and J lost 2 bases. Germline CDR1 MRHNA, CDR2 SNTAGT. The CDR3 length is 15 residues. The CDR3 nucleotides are TGTGCCAGCAGTGAACTAGCGGGGGGGCAAGAGACCCAGTACTTC. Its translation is CASSELAGGQETQYF.

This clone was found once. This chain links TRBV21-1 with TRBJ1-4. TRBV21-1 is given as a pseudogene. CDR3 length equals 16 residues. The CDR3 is CAILPERVLTNEKLFF. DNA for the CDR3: TGTGCCATTTTGCCGGAGAGGGTCCTAACTAATGAAAAACTGTTTTTT.

CDR3 region: CAWSKGAPSNQPQHF. The CDR3 nucleotides read TGTGCCTGGAGTAAGGGGGCGCCGAGCAATCAGCCCCAGCATTTT. The chain uses TRBV30 and TRBJ1-5; 7 nucleotides line up with TRBD1. The CDR3 loop spans 15 amino acids. V trimming: 2 bases; J trimming: 1 base; junction bases outside the gene matches: 5. Germline lookup yields CDR1 GTSNPN and CDR2 SVGIG (reference sequence).

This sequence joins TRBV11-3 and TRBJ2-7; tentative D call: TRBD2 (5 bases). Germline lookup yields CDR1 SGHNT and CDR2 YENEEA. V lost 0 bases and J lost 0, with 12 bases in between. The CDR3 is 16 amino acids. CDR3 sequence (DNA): TGTGCCAGCAGCTTAGAAGGGAGCCGAGGCTCCTACGAGCAGTACTTC. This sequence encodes CASSLEGSRGSYEQYF.

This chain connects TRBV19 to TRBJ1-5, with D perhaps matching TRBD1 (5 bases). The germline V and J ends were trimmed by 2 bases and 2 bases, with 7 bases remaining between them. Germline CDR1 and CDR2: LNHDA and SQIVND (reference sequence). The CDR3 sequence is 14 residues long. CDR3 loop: CASSIRGGNQPQHF. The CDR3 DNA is TGTGCCAGTAGTATAAGGGGTGGCAATCAGCCCCAGCATTTT.

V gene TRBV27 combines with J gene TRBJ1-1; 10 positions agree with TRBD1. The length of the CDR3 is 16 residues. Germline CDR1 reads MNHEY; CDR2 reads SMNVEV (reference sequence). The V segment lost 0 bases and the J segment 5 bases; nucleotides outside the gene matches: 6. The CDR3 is CASSLSSGQGRTEAFF. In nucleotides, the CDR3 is TGTGCCAGCAGTTTATCCTCGGGACAGGGGAGGACTGAAGCTTTCTTT.

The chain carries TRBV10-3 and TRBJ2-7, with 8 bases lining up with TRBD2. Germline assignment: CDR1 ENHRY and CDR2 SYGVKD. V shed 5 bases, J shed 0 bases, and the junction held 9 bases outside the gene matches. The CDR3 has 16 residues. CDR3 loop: CAISTSGGLSSYEQYF. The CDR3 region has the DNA TGTGCCATCAGTACTAGCGGAGGGTTAAGCTCCTACGAGCAGTACTTC.

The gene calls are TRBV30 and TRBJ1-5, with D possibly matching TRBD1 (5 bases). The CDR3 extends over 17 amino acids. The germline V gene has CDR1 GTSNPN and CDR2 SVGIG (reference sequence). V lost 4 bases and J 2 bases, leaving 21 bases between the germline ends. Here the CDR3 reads CAWTPGTYLEGNQPQHF. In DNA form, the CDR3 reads TGTGCCTGGACCCCAGGGACTTACCTGGAGGGCAATCAGCCCCAGCATTTT.

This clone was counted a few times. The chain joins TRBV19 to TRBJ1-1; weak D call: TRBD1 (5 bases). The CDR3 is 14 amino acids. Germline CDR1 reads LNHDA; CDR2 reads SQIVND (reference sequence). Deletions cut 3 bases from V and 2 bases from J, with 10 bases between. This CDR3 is CASSMAGGNTEAFF. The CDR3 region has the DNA TGTGCCAGTAGTATGGCGGGGGGTAACACTGAAGCTTTCTTT.

DNA of the CDR3: TGTGCCATTGGGACTAGCGGGACAGATACGCAGTATTTT. This translates into CAIGTSGTDTQYF. V and J are TRBV2 and TRBJ2-3; the match to TRBD2 covers 12 bases. The CDR3 consists of 13 residues. The V gene end was trimmed by 10 bases and the J gene end by 3 bases; junction bases not matched to a gene: 2. Looked up from germline, CDR1 is SNHLY and CDR2 is FYNNEI. The full variable domain, rest sourced from reference TRBV2 and TRBJ2-3, is EPEVTQTPSHQVTQMGQEVILRCVPISNHLYFYWYRQILGQKVEFLVSFYNNEISEKSEIFDDQFSVERPDGSNFTLKIRSTKLEDSAMYFCAIGTSGTDTQYFGPGTRLTVL.